This T cell receptor beta chain was observed in a study of blood T cell repertoires in COVID-19. A few counts support this clone. The protocol was immunoSEQ multiplex PCR, while the TCRdb copy is restricted to in-frame clones and leaves out a portion. The table has roughly 190,000 clones, 80% to 90% seen once. The germline V gene has CDR1 SGHVS and CDR2 FNYEAQ. V shed 5 bases and J 2 bases; nucleotides not matched to a gene: 11. CDR3 length equals 18 residues. This chain uses TRBV7-6 with TRBJ2-5; 13 positions agree with TRBD2. The specimen was peripheral blood. This TCR came from a woman in her seventies with active or convalescent COVID-19. CDR3 DNA: TGTGCCAGCAGCCGAGGACTAGCGGGAGCGTGGGGACAAGAGACCCAGTACTTC. The encoded protein is CASSRGLAGAWGQETQYF.